This T cell receptor beta chain was captured by sequencing in a study of CD8 T cells in ankylosing spondylitis. Findings of the study overall: Within matched ankylosing spondylitis synovial fluid, disease-linked clones were reportedly significantly enriched. With a CD8+ phenotype, disease-linked clones were relatively rare in peripheral blood. There was a TCR beta motif, made of several highly homologous variants, that appeared characteristic of ankylosing spondylitis blood.

CDR3 length equals 13 residues. V was pared by 2 bases and J by 11 bases, with 16 bases between. From germline, CDR1 is DFQATT and CDR2 SNEGSKA (reference sequence). In regard to this clonotype: Its antigen is unidentified.

The TCR beta libraries were generated through quantitative 5'-RACE incorporating molecular barcodes. One entry per CDR3 protein, called by TCRdb with MiXCR from the 5' RACE reads. The sample carries 200,000 to 300,000 distinct CDR3 sequences, more than 25% recorded once. V usage is TRBV20-1 and J usage is TRBJ1-5; D is ambiguous. The TCR sequence derives from a male donor with ankylosing spondylitis or in good health (not recorded which). The specimen sequenced was blood, either unsorted or a sorted T cell fraction (not recorded which). CDR3 amino acids: CSARSPELLTQHF. In DNA, the CDR3 is TGCAGTGCTAGAAGTCCCGAACTTTTGACCCAGCATTTT.